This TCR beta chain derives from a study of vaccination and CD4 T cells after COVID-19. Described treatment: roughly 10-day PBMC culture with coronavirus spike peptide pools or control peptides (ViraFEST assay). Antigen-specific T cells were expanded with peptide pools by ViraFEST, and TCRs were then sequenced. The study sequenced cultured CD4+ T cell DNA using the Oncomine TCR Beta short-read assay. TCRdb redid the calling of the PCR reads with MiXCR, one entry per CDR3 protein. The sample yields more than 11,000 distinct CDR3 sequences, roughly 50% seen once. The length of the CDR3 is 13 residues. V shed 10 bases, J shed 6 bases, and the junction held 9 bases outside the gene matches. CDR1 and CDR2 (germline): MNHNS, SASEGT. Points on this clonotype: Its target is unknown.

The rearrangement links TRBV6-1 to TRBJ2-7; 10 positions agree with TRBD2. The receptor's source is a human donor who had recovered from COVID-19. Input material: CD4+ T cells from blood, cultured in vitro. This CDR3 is CATGSGRAGEQYF. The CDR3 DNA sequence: TGTGCCACGGGGAGCGGGAGGGCGGGCGAGCAGTACTTC.